The entry below gives a single T cell receptor (beta chain) sequence along with its context. What it binds is unknown. This sample is drawn from a study of memory CD8 T cells in hepatitis C reinfection. Study-level background: Two donors resolved primary infection, then developed chronic reinfection. Pre-reinfection samples were taken 55 to 20 weeks before detection.

Assay used: immunoSEQ multiplex PCR; TCRdb lists only in-frame clones, some missing. The sample contains under 60,000 clones, roughly nine tenths of which appear only once. The time point: pre-reinfection, 55 to 20 weeks before reinfection detection. TCR sequencing was done directly ex vivo on sorted cells, without expansion in vitro. Overall study results and limits: With five donors, public clonotype conclusions could not be definitive.

The receptor was isolated from a man in his late teens or twenties with hepatitis C virus infection. Source material: naive CD8+ T cells sorted from blood.

CDR3 DNA sequence: TGTGCCAGCAGTGGCAGGGGGCGGCGGCCCCAGCATTTT. Amino acids: CASSGRGRRPQHF. V and J are TRBV21-1 and TRBJ1-5; the table gives TRBD1 as D, unverified against the DNA. TRBV21-1 is assigned pseudogene status. There are 13 residues in the CDR3.